Presented here are 12 T cell receptor beta chains from one specimen sequenced in a study of shared clonotypes between healthy human individuals. Positive CCR7 selection of CD45RO-negative cells yielded the naive CD8 cells, and terminally differentiated effector memory CD45RA+ cells were excluded. Produced via immunoSEQ multiplex PCR; TCRdb's table is partial and in-frame only. This table holds around 1.9 million clones, about 93% found once. Sequencing was done on a sample of naive CD8+ T cells from PBMCs. The origin of the receptors is a man younger than 30 in good health. Some clones in this sample may be carry-over from other donors' samples.

The V call is TRBV4-1, the J call TRBJ2-5; 12 bases are a match to TRBD1. This CDR3 contains 18 residues. Germline V CDR1 and CDR2: MGHRA, YSYEKL. J was trimmed by 2 bases and V by 4 bases; bases with no gene match: 11. The CDR3 loop reads CASSRPGTGGEGQETQYF. As DNA, the CDR3 is TGCGCCAGCAGCCGTCCCGGGACAGGGGGCGAAGGGCAAGAGACCCAGTACTTC.

J is TRBJ2-2 and V is TRBV6-5; 9 bases agree with TRBD1. J was trimmed by 1 base and V by 7 bases; bases with no gene match: 1. CDR1 is MNHEY, CDR2 SVGAGI, per germline. The CDR3 has 14 residues. As DNA, the CDR3 is TGTGCCAGCAAGGGACAGGGGAACACCGGGGAGCTGTTTTTT. Translation gives CASKGQGNTGELFF.

The CDR3 DNA is TGTGCCAGCAGCTCTGACGACGTAGTCGGCACCGGGGAGCTGTTTTTT. It encodes CASSSDDVVGTGELFF. This chain connects TRBV7-9 to TRBJ2-2; D remains unclear. The CDR3 runs to 16 residues. The V and J ends lost 4 bases and 4 bases respectively, with 16 bases between them. Germline loops: CDR1 SEHNR, CDR2 FQNEAQ (reference sequence).

This clone was observed a single time. The sample holds other DNA sequences that translate to the same CDR3. The chain is built from TRBV7-2 and TRBJ1-5, with a tentative D call TRBD1 (6 bases). The CDR3 length is 14 residues. Germline lookup yields CDR1 SGHTA and CDR2 FQGNSA. The V and J ends lost 6 bases and 5 bases respectively, with 14 bases between them. This chain's CDR3 is CASSLRGADQPQHF. The CDR3, as DNA: TGTGCCAGCAGTCTCCGGGGGGCAGATCAGCCCCAGCATTTT.

The chain has TRBV7-9 and TRBJ1-1; 11 nucleotides agree with TRBD1. V shed 4 bases and J 4 bases; nucleotides not matched to a gene: 2. The CDR3 covers 14 residues. Per the germline V gene, CDR1 is SEHNR and CDR2 is FQNEAQ (reference sequence). The CDR3 nucleotides read TGTGCCAGCAGCTGGGGACAGGGGGGCACTGAAGCTTTCTTT. Protein sequence: CASSWGQGGTEAFF.

This chain uses TRBV14 with TRBJ1-5, with D unclear. The CDR3 length is 17 residues. Trimming left V 0 bases short and J 0 bases short, with 12 bases between. Per germline, CDR1 SGHDN and CDR2 FVKESK. This CDR3 reads CASSQDLRNYSNQPQHF. The CDR3 nucleotides read TGTGCCAGCAGCCAAGATCTGAGGAATTATAGCAATCAGCCCCAGCATTTT.

V usage is TRBV28 and J usage is TRBJ2-1; tentative D call: TRBD2 (6 bases). The CDR3 has 14 amino acids. V was clipped by 5 bases and J by 4 bases, with 12 bases between them. Germline V gene lookup returns CDR1 MDHEN and CDR2 SYDVKM. CDR3 nucleotide sequence: TGTGCCAGCAGTCCACCGGGGGTATACAATGAGCAGTTCTTC. Protein product: CASSPPGVYNEQFF.

The J gene is TRBJ1-5, the V gene TRBV5-8; TRBD1 matches 10 bases. The CDR3 covers 20 residues. J gave up 0 bases and V 4 bases, and 16 bases lay outside the gene matches. Germline CDR1 SGHTS, CDR2 YDEGEE. The CDR3, as DNA: TGTGCCAGCAGCCGCGAACTGACAGGGGGCAAACCATTTAGCAATCAGCCCCAGCATTTT. Translated: CASSRELTGGKPFSNQPQHF.

J is TRBJ1-1 and V is TRBV27; D not resolved. This CDR3 is built from 13 residues. The ends were cut back, 5 bases at V and 3 bases at J, with 10 bases in the middle. The germline gives CDR1 MNHEY, CDR2 SMNVEV (reference sequence). The chain's CDR3 is CASSPPPYTEAFF. DNA for the CDR3: TGTGCCAGCAGTCCCCCTCCCTACACTGAAGCTTTCTTT.

This chain connects TRBV11-3 to TRBJ2-1, with D perhaps matching TRBD1 (7 bases). This CDR3 is 16 amino acids long. V gave up 1 base and J gave up 6 bases, with 16 bases separating them. CDR1 is SGHNT, CDR2 YENEEA, per germline. In nucleotides, the CDR3 is TGTGCCAGCAGCTTAGCGGGAAGACAGGGACTCAATGAGCAGTTCTTC. The encoded protein is CASSLAGRQGLNEQFF.

The chain employs TRBV20-1 and TRBJ2-1, with D uncertain. This CDR3 comprises 11 residues. The germline V gene encodes CDR1 DFQATT and CDR2 SNEGSKA (reference sequence). Trimming shortened V by 4 bases and J by 7 bases, and 8 bases separated the two germline ends. Here the CDR3 reads CSATRGNEQFF. Here the CDR3 DNA reads TGCAGTGCTACGCGCGGAAATGAGCAGTTCTTC.

This sequence joins TRBV28 and TRBJ1-1, with D possibly TRBD1 on 5 matching bases. Trimming stripped 3 bases from V and 6 bases from J, with 11 bases between. Germline loops: CDR1 MDHEN, CDR2 SYDVKM. The CDR3 runs to 13 residues. The CDR3 protein is CASSLGGTPEAFF. CDR3 DNA: TGTGCCAGCAGTTTGGGTGGGACCCCTGAAGCTTTCTTT.